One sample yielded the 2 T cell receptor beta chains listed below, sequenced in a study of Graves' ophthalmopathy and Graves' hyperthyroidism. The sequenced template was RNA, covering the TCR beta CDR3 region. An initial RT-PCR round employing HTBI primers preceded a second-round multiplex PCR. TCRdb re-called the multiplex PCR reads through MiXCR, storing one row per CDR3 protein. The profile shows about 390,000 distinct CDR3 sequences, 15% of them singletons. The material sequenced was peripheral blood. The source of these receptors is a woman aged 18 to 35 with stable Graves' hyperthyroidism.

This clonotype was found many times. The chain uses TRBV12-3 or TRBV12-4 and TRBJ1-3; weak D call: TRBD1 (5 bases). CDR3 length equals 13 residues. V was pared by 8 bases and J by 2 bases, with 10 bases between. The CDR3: CASSRGAGNTIYF. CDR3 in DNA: TGTGCCAGCTCCCGGGGGGCTGGAAACACCATATATTTT.

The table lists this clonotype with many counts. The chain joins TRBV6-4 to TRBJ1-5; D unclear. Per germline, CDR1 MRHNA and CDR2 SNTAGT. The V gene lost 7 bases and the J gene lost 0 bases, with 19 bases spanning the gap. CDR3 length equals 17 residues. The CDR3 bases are TGTGCCAGCATTCAGAATGTACGCGTCCCTAGCAATCAGCCCCAGCATTTT. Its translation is CASIQNVRVPSNQPQHF.